In this sample, the clone carrying this TCR beta chain turned up many times. Its antigen is as yet unknown. These data originate in a study of CD8 T cells in ankylosing spondylitis. Study conclusions and caveats: Significant enrichment of disease-linked clones was reportedly seen in matched ankylosing spondylitis synovial fluid. Blood from ankylosing spondylitis patients appeared to carry a characteristic roughly 8-variant TCR beta motif.

Library preparation for TCR beta used quantitative 5'-RACE with molecular barcodes. From the 5' RACE reads, TCRdb called clonotypes with MiXCR, one entry per CDR3 protein. Counted here are some 290,000 distinct CDR3 sequences, roughly 20% occurring once; the ten biggest clones make up roughly 7.3%. Germline V gene data show CDR1 as SGHAT and CDR2 as FQNNGV. Trimming removed 1 base at V and 10 bases at J, with 14 bases between. The CDR3 runs to 14 residues. Sequencing used blood, either unsorted or a sorted T cell fraction (not recorded which). The chain carries TRBV11-2 and TRBJ2-1, with TRBD2 as a possible D gene (5 bases). The TCR sequence derives from a male donor with ankylosing spondylitis or in good health (not recorded which). The CDR3 DNA reads as TGTGCCAGCAGCTTAGTTCTAGCACGAGGGGAGCAGTTCTTC. Translated, it gives CASSLVLARGEQFF.